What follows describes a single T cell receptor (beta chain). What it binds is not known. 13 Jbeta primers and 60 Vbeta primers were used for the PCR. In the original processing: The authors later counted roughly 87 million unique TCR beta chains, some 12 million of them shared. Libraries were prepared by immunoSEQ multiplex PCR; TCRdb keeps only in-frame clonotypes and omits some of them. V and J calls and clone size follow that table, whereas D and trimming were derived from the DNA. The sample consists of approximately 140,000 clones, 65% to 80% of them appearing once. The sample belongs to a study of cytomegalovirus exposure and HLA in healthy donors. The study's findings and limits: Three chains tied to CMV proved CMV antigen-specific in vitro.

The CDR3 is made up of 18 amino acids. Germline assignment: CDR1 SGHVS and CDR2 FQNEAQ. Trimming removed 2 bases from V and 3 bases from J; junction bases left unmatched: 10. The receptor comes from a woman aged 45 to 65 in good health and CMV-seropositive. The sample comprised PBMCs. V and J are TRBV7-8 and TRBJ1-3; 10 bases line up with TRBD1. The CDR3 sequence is CASSLWETGGYGGNTIYF. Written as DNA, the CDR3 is TGTGCCAGCAGCTTATGGGAGACAGGGGGCTATGGTGGAAACACCATATATTTT.